This T cell receptor (beta chain) emerged from a study of blood T cell repertoires in COVID-19. The V end lost 0 bases, the J end lost 5 bases, and 7 bases lay between the germline ends. From germline, CDR1 is MNHEY and CDR2 SMNVEV (reference sequence). This CDR3 has 13 amino acids. The assay was immunoSEQ multiplex PCR, and TCRdb's table has in-frame clones only and misses some. The table shows hundreds of thousands of clones, with 85% occurring only once. The rearrangement links TRBV27 to TRBJ1-1, with D uncertain. Sequencing was performed on PBMCs or T cells enriched from blood (not recorded which). The receptor was derived from a woman in her 30s who had been exposed to COVID-19. The CDR3 sequence: CASSLSTVTEAFF. CDR3 in DNA: TGTGCCAGCAGTTTATCTACGGTTACTGAAGCTTTCTTT.